The subject of this entry is one TCR beta chain. The antigen is undetermined. 60 Vbeta and 13 Jbeta primers were used in PCR. Repertoires were generated with immunoSEQ multiplex PCR, while TCRdb's copy carries only in-frame clones and drops some. Among about 170,000 clones, approximately 79% were seen once, and the ten largest hold 2% to 2.5%. This CDR3 has 14 amino acids. Germline CDR1 is SGHRS and CDR2 is YFSETQ. V was cut by 7 bases and J by 1 base, with 9 bases left in between. These data belong to a study of cytomegalovirus exposure and HLA in healthy donors. Whole-study context: Within an early data release were roughly 83 million unique TCRs drawn from HLA-typed donors.

Regarding the study as a whole: Reportedly, HLA-A and HLA-B alleles of most subjects were accurately predicted from TCR beta. HLA restriction was apparent for most CMV-associated TCR beta chains in a later analysis.

The source of this sequence is a male donor in good health and CMV-seronegative. Sequencing was done on a sample of PBMCs. The rearrangement uses TRBV5-1 and TRBJ2-6, with D perhaps TRBD2 (6 bases). The CDR3 nucleotides are TGCGCCAGCTGGCGGGAATCTGGGGCCAACGTCCTGACTTTC. Its translation is CASWRESGANVLTF.